The 9 T cell receptor beta chains reported below all come from one sample, sequenced in a study of beta chain features in type 1 diabetes (dated by TCRdb to 2016 to 2019). Points the paper makes about the study in general: A moderate but significant shortening of TCRB CDR3 length was observed in type 1 diabetes patients in all four CD4+ subsets.

Libraries came from the immunoSEQ multiplex PCR assay. The entire amount of isolated RNA was reverse transcribed using the High Capacity cDNA Reverse Transcription Kit, so the sequenced TCRB transcripts were expressed ones. TCRdb's version of the immuneACCESS table is confined to in-frame rearrangements and falls short of the full clone set. An unresolved V gene accounts for under half of the shortfall where checked; the remainder is of unknown origin. The sample records 300,000 to 450,000 clones, 9.6% of which are singletons. Jointly, the top ten make up less than 0.65% of the sample. For these receptors, no antigen is known. The specimen sequenced was central memory CD4+ T cells from blood. These TCRs come from a man under 40 with type 1 diabetes.

This chain links TRBV11-3 with TRBJ2-1, with TRBD2 matching 13 bases. This CDR3 has 16 amino acids. The V and J ends lost 5 bases and 6 bases, in that order; junction bases with no gene match: 7. Looked up from germline, CDR1 is SGHNT and CDR2 is YENEEA. The CDR3 spells CASSPGTSGKSNEQFF. The CDR3 DNA reads as TGTGCCAGCAGCCCTGGGACTAGCGGGAAGAGCAATGAGCAGTTCTTC.

This clone has just a few counts. The rearrangement joins TRBV30 to TRBJ1-1; D perhaps matches TRBD1 (5 bases). This CDR3 is 12 amino acids long. Germline V gives CDR1 GTSNPN, CDR2 SVGIG (reference sequence). V was cut by 5 bases and J by 5 bases, with 12 bases left in between. CDR3 DNA sequence: TGTGCCTGGCGTCTCTGGGGGACTGAAGCTTTCTTT. Its protein product is CAWRLWGTEAFF.

This clone was detected only a few times. The chain employs TRBV7-2 and TRBJ2-3; unclear D gene. The CDR3 runs to 13 residues. From germline, CDR1 is SGHTA and CDR2 FQGNSA. Trimming cost V 5 bases and J 5 bases, with 11 bases left between them. The CDR3 nucleotides read TGTGCCAGCAGCCCGGGCTGGGGAGATACGCAGTATTTT. Translation gives CASSPGWGDTQYF.

J is TRBJ1-2 and V is TRBV7-2, with a tentative D call TRBD1 (5 bases). V lost 6 bases to trimming and J lost 5 bases, with 13 bases between them. Looked up from germline, CDR1 is SGHTA and CDR2 is FQGNSA. This CDR3 contains 13 residues. The CDR3 DNA reads TGTGCCAGCAGTCCCCTGGGGGGATATGGCTACACCTTC. Its protein product is CASSPLGGYGYTF. Variable domain in full (rest from reference TRBV7-2 and TRBJ1-2): GAGVSQSPSNKVTEKGKDVELRCDPISGHTALYWYRQSLGQGLEFLIYFQGNSAPDKSGLPSDRFSAERTGGSVSTLTIQRTQQEDSAVYLCASSPLGGYGYTFGSGTRLTVV.

The chain combines TRBV6-6 with TRBJ2-2; tentatively, D is TRBD1 (5 bases). Trimming pared 5 bases from V and 8 bases from J, leaving 18 bases between. CDR3 size: 15 residues. The V gene's germline CDR1 is MNHNY and CDR2 SVGAGI (reference sequence). CDR3 amino acids: CASSDHPRVRGELFF. The CDR3 DNA reads as TGTGCCAGCAGTGACCATCCCAGGGTTAGGGGGGAGCTGTTTTTT.

This clone was found a few times. V and J are TRBV11-3 and TRBJ2-4; TRBD2 matches 7 bases. CDR1 is SGHNT and CDR2 is YENEEA in the germline V gene. The CDR3 sequence is 14 residues long. The V and J ends lost 5 bases and 7 bases, in that order; junction bases with no gene match: 8. CDR3 sequence reads: CASSQAGPGNIQYF. CDR3 nucleotide sequence: TGTGCCAGCAGCCAAGCGGGACCGGGGAACATTCAGTACTTC.

This clone was detected only a few times. The chain carries TRBV5-1 and TRBJ1-1, with D possibly TRBD1 on 6 matching bases. This CDR3 has 13 amino acids. CDR1 and CDR2 from the germline V gene are SGHRS and YFSETQ. The V and J ends lost 1 base and 3 bases respectively, with 7 bases between them. The CDR3 DNA is TGCGCCAGCAGCTTGTCAGGGGACACTGAAGCTTTCTTT. It codes for CASSLSGDTEAFF.

This clone was detected ten times or more. V usage is TRBV7-9 and J usage is TRBJ1-1, with a tentative D call TRBD1 (5 bases). The germline V and J ends were trimmed by 5 bases and 1 base, with 11 bases remaining between them. Germline V lookup: CDR1 SEHNR, CDR2 FQNEAQ (reference sequence). The CDR3 consists of 14 residues. Here the CDR3 reads CASSGGRSNTEAFF. The CDR3 DNA reads as TGTGCCAGCAGCGGGGGACGTTCGAACACTGAAGCTTTCTTT.

This clone came up a few times. V is TRBV2 and J is TRBJ2-5; D is perhaps TRBD1 (5 bases). The last part of the DNA fits TRBJ2-7 better; the J call may be wrong. CDR3 length: 14 residues. The germline gives CDR1 SNHLY, CDR2 FYNNEI. CDR3 in amino acids: CASSPQGGSYEQYF. The CDR3 coding sequence is TGTGCCAGCAGTCCCCAGGGTGGTTCCTACGAGCAGTACTTC.